One and the same sample provided the 22 T cell receptor beta chains below, sequenced in a study of blood T cell repertoires in COVID-19. Libraries were prepared by immunoSEQ multiplex PCR; TCRdb keeps only in-frame clonotypes and omits some of them. The sample yields about 230,000 clones, approximately 87% seen once. The sequenced material came from peripheral blood. The source of these receptors is a woman between 70 and 85 years old with active or convalescent COVID-19.

The V gene is TRBV7-8, the J gene TRBJ1-1; D perhaps matches TRBD1 (6 bases). The CDR3 contains 15 residues. The V end lost 5 bases, the J end lost 1 base, and 14 bases lay between the germline ends. Germline CDR1 and CDR2: SGHVS and FQNEAQ. CDR3 residues: CASSRGLGQNTEAFF. For the CDR3, the DNA is TGTGCCAGCAGCCGAGGCCTGGGACAGAACACTGAAGCTTTCTTT.

This rearrangement joins TRBV12-3 or TRBV12-4 to TRBJ1-2; D gene unclear. The CDR3 has 13 residues. The V end was cut by 2 bases, the J end by 2 bases, with 6 bases between. The CDR3 reads CASSLSGNYGYTF. CDR3 sequence (DNA): TGTGCCAGCAGTTTATCGGGAAACTATGGCTACACCTTC.

Turning to this clone: The sample holds other DNA sequences that translate to the same CDR3. V and J are TRBV28 and TRBJ1-2; possible D gene TRBD1, 5 bases. Germline CDR1 reads MDHEN; CDR2 reads SYDVKM. V lost 3 bases and J lost 4, with 9 bases in between. The length of the CDR3 is 13 residues. The CDR3 nucleotides read TGTGCCAGCAGTTTGGGGCAGGGCTATGGCTACACCTTC. Translating gives CASSLGQGYGYTF.

This chain joins TRBV13 and TRBJ2-7, with 13 bases fitting TRBD2. The CDR3 covers 15 residues. The junction had 3 bases not matched to a gene; V was cut back by 5 bases and J by 2 bases. In germline, CDR1 is PRHDT, CDR2 FYEKMQ (reference sequence). This chain's CDR3 is CASSVTSGGAYEQYF. CDR3 sequence (DNA): TGTGCCAGCAGCGTTACTAGCGGGGGGGCCTACGAGCAGTACTTC.

The chain joins TRBV11-2 to TRBJ1-2; D unclear. The CDR3 length is 13 residues. Germline V CDR1 and CDR2: SGHAT, FQNNGV. V dropped 5 bases and J dropped 8 bases, with 15 bases sitting between them. CDR3 nucleotide sequence: TGTGCCAGCAGCATTCAAATTGTGGGCGGCTACACCTTC. It codes for CASSIQIVGGYTF. Filled out from reference TRBV11-2 and TRBJ1-2, the complete variable domain reads EAGVAQSPRYKIIEKRQSVAFWCNPISGHATLYWYQQILGQGPKLLIQFQNNGVVDDSQLPKDRFSAERLKGVDSTLKIQPAKLEDSAVYLCASSIQIVGGYTFGSGTRLTVV.

This clone appeared once. This chain uses TRBV7-9 with TRBJ2-3; D perhaps matches TRBD2 (5 bases). CDR1 SEHNR and CDR2 FQNEAQ come from the germline V gene (reference sequence). The CDR3 totals 17 residues. Trimming removed 5 bases at V and 3 bases at J, with 21 bases between. In DNA, the CDR3 is TGTGCCAGCAGCCCCCCGACGGGGAGAGTTGGAACAGATACGCAGTATTTT. Translated, it gives CASSPPTGRVGTDTQYF.

The rearrangement joins TRBV10-3 to TRBJ1-2; 7 bases are a match to TRBD1. Germline V CDR1 and CDR2: ENHRY, SYGVKD. The J segment lost 5 bases and the V segment lost 5 bases, leaving 11 bases of the junction unmatched. The CDR3 consists of 15 residues. CDR3 loop: CAISHTGAGNYGYTF. CDR3 DNA sequence: TGTGCCATCAGTCATACAGGGGCGGGAAATTATGGCTACACCTTC.

V usage is TRBV5-1 and J usage is TRBJ2-7; D remains unclear. CDR1 and CDR2 (germline): SGHRS, YFSETQ. The CDR3 has 12 amino acids. The V end lost 2 bases, the J end lost 7 bases, and 10 bases lay between the germline ends. The DNA for the CDR3 is TGCGCCAGCAGCTTCCACCGTACAGAGCAGTACTTC. The encoded protein is CASSFHRTEQYF. Full variable domain (remainder filled in from reference TRBV5-1 and TRBJ2-7): KAGVTQTPRYLIKTRGQQVTLSCSPISGHRSVSWYQQTPGQGLQFLFEYFSETQRNKGNFPGRFSGRQFSNSRSEMNVSTLELGDSALYLCASSFHRTEQYFGPGTRLTVT.

The chain joins TRBV28 to TRBJ2-1; TRBD2 aligns across 10 bases. The CDR3 loop spans 17 amino acids. The junction had 11 bases not matched to a gene; V was cut back by 1 base and J by 8 bases. Germline CDR1 reads MDHEN; CDR2 reads SYDVKM. For the CDR3, the DNA is TGTGCCAGCAGTTTATATAGTGGCGGGCTAGCGGGAGATGAGCAGTTCTTC. Protein sequence: CASSLYSGGLAGDEQFF.

This clone was recorded a few times. This chain uses TRBV6-5 with TRBJ1-3; the D gene is possibly TRBD1 (5 bases). The CDR3 is made up of 14 amino acids. V lost 2 bases to trimming and J lost 8 bases, with 13 bases between them. In germline, CDR1 is MNHEY, CDR2 SVGAGI. The CDR3 region has the DNA TGTGCCAGCAGTTACGGGGTGGAGGGGTACACCATATATTTT. Amino acids: CASSYGVEGYTIYF.

Of note for this clone: This specimen includes other DNA sequences encoding the same CDR3. The chain is built from TRBV5-1 and TRBJ2-1; 9 bases are shared with TRBD2. This CDR3 spans 16 amino acids. Germline V lookup: CDR1 SGHRS, CDR2 YFSETQ. With V trimmed by 0 bases and J by 0 bases, 1 base remained unmatched. In nucleotides, the CDR3 is TGCGCCAGCAGCTTGGTTAGCGGGAGCTCCTACAATGAGCAGTTCTTC. It specifies CASSLVSGSSYNEQFF. The full variable domain, with the rest looked up from reference TRBV5-1 and TRBJ2-1, is KAGVTQTPRYLIKTRGQQVTLSCSPISGHRSVSWYQQTPGQGLQFLFEYFSETQRNKGNFPGRFSGRQFSNSRSEMNVSTLELGDSALYLCASSLVSGSSYNEQFFGPGTRLTVL.

The chain uses TRBV6-5 and TRBJ2-5; D perhaps matches TRBD1 (6 bases). This CDR3 is built from 14 residues. Trimming pared 5 bases from V and 0 bases from J, leaving 10 bases between. Germline-derived CDR1 and CDR2 are MNHEY and SVGAGI. CDR3 DNA: TGTGCCAGCAGTAGGACAGCGTACCAAGAGACCCAGTACTTC. It encodes CASSRTAYQETQYF.

The V call is TRBV18, the J call TRBJ1-1; 7 nucleotides match TRBD1. The CDR3 has 16 amino acids. Germline V gene data show CDR1 as KGHSH and CDR2 as LQKENI. The junction had 12 bases not matched to a gene; V was cut back by 3 bases and J by 5 bases. CDR3 amino acids: CASSPPSKGAWTEAFF. In DNA, the CDR3 is TGTGCCAGCTCACCTCCATCAAAGGGGGCCTGGACTGAAGCTTTCTTT. Full variable domain (remainder filled in from reference TRBV18 and TRBJ1-1): NAGVMQNPRHLVRRRGQEARLRCSPMKGHSHVYWYRQLPEEGLKFMVYLQKENIIDESGMPKERFSAEFPKEGPSILRIQQVVRGDSAAYFCASSPPSKGAWTEAFFGQGTRLTVV.

The V gene is TRBV6-5, the J gene TRBJ1-6, with 10 bases identical to TRBD1. The V and J ends lost 2 bases and 5 bases, in that order; junction bases with no gene match: 3. Per the germline V gene, CDR1 is MNHEY and CDR2 is SVGAGI. This CDR3 region has 16 residues. CDR3 nucleotide sequence: TGTGCCAGCAGTTACAGTGGGACAGGGGATAATTCACCCCTCCACTTT. Its protein product is CASSYSGTGDNSPLHF.

CDR3: CASSYSAGNTEAFF. The CDR3 coding sequence is TGTGCCAGCAGTTACTCAGCAGGTAACACTGAAGCTTTCTTT. The genes are TRBV6-5 and TRBJ1-1; no clear D gene. The CDR3 totals 14 residues. Germline CDR1 MNHEY, CDR2 SVGAGI. The V end lost 0 bases, the J end lost 2 bases, and 7 bases lay between the germline ends.

The chain links TRBV19 to TRBJ2-3; 15 bases line up with TRBD2. Trimming removed 4 bases from V and 1 base from J; junction bases left unmatched: 6. Germline lookup yields CDR1 LNHDA and CDR2 SQIVND (reference sequence). This CDR3 region has 18 residues. CDR3 protein: CASSTSRTSGGGTDTQYF. The CDR3 DNA reads as TGTGCCAGTAGTACCTCGAGGACTAGCGGGGGGGGCACAGATACGCAGTATTTT.

The rearrangement links TRBV5-8 to TRBJ2-1; 8 nucleotides match TRBD1. The germline CDR1 and CDR2 sequences are SGHTS and YDEGEE. J gave up 2 bases and V 9 bases, and 7 bases lay outside the gene matches. The CDR3 runs 14 residues. This chain's CDR3 is CATTEGQAYNEQFF. CDR3 in DNA: TGTGCCACCACTGAGGGACAGGCCTACAATGAGCAGTTCTTC.

The chain uses TRBV28 and TRBJ1-2, with TRBD1 identical over 8 bases. Trimming took 6 bases from V and 4 from J; bases not matched to a gene: 7. This CDR3 is 14 amino acids long. Per germline, CDR1 MDHEN and CDR2 SYDVKM. The CDR3 is CASSRTGSIYGYTF. Written as DNA, the CDR3 is TGTGCCAGCAGCCGGACAGGGAGCATCTATGGCTACACCTTC.

The chain recombines TRBV3-1 (or the pseudogene TRBV3-2) with TRBJ2-7; 9 bases fit TRBD2. The germline gives CDR1 LGHDT, CDR2 YNNKEL (reference sequence). With V trimmed by 4 bases and J by 2 bases, 6 bases remained unmatched. The CDR3 is made up of 15 amino acids. The CDR3 nucleotides are TGTGCCAGCAGCCGCGGGAGGGCCGAGCCCTACGAGCAGTACTTC. Protein: CASSRGRAEPYEQYF.

The V and J genes are TRBV6-5 and TRBJ1-4; tentatively, D is TRBD1 (6 bases). V lost 6 bases and J 6 bases, leaving 17 bases between the germline ends. This CDR3 region has 15 residues. Germline-derived CDR1 and CDR2 are MNHEY and SVGAGI. The CDR3 here is CASRRSGTLDEKLFF. DNA for the CDR3: TGTGCCAGCAGAAGATCCGGGACATTAGATGAAAAACTGTTTTTT.

The genes are TRBV9 and TRBJ2-1; 7 bases are shared with TRBD1. The CDR3 is made up of 15 amino acids. Per germline, CDR1 SGDLS and CDR2 YYNGEE. The V gene end was trimmed by 0 bases and the J gene end by 4 bases; junction bases not matched to a gene: 4. CDR3 coding DNA: TGTGCCAGCAGCGTAGCAGGGGGAACATACAATGAGCAGTTCTTC. This translates into CASSVAGGTYNEQFF.

The V gene is TRBV21-1, the J gene TRBJ2-1; the table's D call of TRBD2 was not tested on the DNA. TRBV21-1 is labeled a pseudogene. CDR3 size: 15 residues. For the CDR3, the DNA is TGTGCCAGCAGCAAAGCGCACGGACGGGGGTCTGAGCAGTTCTTC. As protein: CASSKAHGRGSEQFF.